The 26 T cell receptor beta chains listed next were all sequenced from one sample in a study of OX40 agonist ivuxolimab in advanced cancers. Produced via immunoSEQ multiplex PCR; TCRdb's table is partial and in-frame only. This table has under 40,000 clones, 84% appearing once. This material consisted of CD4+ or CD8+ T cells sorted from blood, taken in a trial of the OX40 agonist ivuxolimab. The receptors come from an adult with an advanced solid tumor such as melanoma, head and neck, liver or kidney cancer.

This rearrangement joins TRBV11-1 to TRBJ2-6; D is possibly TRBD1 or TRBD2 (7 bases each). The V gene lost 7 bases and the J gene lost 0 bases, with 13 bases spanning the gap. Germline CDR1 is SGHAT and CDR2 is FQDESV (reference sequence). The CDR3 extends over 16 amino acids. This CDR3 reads CASTPGGVSGANVLTF. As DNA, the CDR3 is TGTGCCAGCACCCCAGGGGGGGTCTCTGGGGCCAACGTCCTGACTTTC.

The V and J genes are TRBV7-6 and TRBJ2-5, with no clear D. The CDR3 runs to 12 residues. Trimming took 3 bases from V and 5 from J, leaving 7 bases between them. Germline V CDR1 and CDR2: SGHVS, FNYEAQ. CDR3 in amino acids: CASSFNRETQYF. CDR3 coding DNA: TGTGCCAGCAGCTTTAACCGGGAGACCCAGTACTTC.

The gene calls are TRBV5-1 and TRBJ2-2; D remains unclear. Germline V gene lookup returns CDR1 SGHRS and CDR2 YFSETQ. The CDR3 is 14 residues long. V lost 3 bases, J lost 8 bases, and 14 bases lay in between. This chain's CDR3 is CASSSIVGSGELFF. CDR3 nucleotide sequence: TGCGCCAGCAGCTCGATCGTGGGTTCTGGGGAGCTGTTTTTT. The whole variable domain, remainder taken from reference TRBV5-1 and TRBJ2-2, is KAGVTQTPRYLIKTRGQQVTLSCSPISGHRSVSWYQQTPGQGLQFLFEYFSETQRNKGNFPGRFSGRQFSNSRSEMNVSTLELGDSALYLCASSSIVGSGELFFGEGSRLTVL.

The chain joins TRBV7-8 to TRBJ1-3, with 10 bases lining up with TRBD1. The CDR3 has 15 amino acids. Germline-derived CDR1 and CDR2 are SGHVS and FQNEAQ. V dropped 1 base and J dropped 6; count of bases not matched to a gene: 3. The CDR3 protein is CASSLGGTGVNTIYF. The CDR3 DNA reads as TGTGCCAGCAGCTTAGGGGGGACAGGGGTAAACACCATATATTTT.

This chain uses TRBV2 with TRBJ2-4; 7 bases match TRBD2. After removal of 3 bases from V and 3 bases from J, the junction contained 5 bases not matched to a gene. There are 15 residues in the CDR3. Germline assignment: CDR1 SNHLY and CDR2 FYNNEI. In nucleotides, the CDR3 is TGTGCCAGCAGTGACGGCGGGGGTGGCAAAAACATTCAGTACTTC. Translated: CASSDGGGGKNIQYF.

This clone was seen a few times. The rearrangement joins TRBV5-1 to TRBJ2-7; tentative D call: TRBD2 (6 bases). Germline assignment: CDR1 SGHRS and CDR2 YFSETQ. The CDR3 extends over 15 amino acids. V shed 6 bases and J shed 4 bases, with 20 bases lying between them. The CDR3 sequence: CASKPGTASHYEQYF. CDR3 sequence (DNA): TGCGCCAGCAAACCAGGGACTGCTAGCCATTACGAGCAGTACTTC.

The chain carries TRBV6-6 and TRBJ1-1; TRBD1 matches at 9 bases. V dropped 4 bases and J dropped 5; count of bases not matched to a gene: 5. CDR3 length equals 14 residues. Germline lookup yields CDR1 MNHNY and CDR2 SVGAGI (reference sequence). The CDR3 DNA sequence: TGTGCCAGCAGTTCTCCGGACAGGGGAACTGAAGCTTTCTTT. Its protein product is CASSSPDRGTEAFF.

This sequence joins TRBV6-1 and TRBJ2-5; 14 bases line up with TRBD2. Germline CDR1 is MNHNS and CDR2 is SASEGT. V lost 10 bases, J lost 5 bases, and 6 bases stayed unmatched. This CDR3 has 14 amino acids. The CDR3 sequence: CATRLAGGQETQYF. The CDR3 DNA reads TGTGCCACTAGACTAGCGGGGGGGCAGGAGACCCAGTACTTC.

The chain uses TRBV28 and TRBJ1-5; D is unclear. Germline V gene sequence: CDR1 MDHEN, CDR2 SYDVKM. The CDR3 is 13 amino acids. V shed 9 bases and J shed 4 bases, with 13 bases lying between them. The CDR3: CASLPGPNQPQHF. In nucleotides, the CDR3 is TGTGCCAGTCTCCCCGGGCCGAATCAGCCCCAGCATTTT.

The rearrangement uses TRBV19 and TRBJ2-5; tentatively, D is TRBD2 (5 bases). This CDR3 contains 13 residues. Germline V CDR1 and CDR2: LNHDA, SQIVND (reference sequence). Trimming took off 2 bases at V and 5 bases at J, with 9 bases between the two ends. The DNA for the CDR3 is TGTGCCAGTAGTATACCGGGGTGGGAGACCCAGTACTTC. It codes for CASSIPGWETQYF.

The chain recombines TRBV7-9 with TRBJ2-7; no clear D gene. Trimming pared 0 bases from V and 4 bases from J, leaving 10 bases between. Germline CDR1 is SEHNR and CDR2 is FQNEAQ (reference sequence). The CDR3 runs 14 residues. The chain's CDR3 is CASSLAGQPYEQYF. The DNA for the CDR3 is TGTGCCAGCAGCTTAGCAGGTCAGCCATACGAGCAGTACTTC. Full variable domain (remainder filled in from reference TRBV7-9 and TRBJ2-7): DTGVSQNPRHKITKRGQNVTFRCDPISEHNRLYWYRQTLGQGPEFLTYFQNEAQLEKSRLLSDRFSAERPKGSFSTLEIQRTEQGDSAMYLCASSLAGQPYEQYFGPGTRLTVT.

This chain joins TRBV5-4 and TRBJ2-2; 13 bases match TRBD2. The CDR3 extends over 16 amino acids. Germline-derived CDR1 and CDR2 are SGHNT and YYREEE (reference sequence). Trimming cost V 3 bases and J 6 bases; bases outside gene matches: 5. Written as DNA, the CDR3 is TGTGCCAGCAGCTCACTAGCGGGGGGGCTCCCCGGGGAGCTGTTTTTT. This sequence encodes CASSSLAGGLPGELFF.

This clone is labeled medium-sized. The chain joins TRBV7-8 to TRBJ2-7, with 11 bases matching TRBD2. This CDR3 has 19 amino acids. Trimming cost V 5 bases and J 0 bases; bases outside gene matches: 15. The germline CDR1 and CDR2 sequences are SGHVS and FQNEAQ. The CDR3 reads CASSPRLAGGLIASYEQYF. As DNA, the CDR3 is TGTGCCAGCAGCCCCCGGCTAGCGGGGGGCCTAATTGCCTCCTACGAGCAGTACTTC.

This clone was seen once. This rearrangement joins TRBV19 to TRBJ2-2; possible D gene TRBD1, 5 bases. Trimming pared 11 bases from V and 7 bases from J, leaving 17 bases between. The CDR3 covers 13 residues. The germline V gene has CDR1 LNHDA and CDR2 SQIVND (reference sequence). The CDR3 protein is CAGSGNQGGELFF. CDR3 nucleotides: TGTGCCGGATCAGGGAATCAGGGCGGGGAGCTGTTTTTT. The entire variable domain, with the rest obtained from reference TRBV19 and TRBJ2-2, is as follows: DGGITQSPKYLFRKEGQNVTLSCEQNLNHDAMYWYRQDPGQGLRLIYYSQIVNDFQKGDIAEGYSVSREKKESFPLTVTSAQKNPTAFYLCAGSGNQGGELFFGEGSRLTVL.

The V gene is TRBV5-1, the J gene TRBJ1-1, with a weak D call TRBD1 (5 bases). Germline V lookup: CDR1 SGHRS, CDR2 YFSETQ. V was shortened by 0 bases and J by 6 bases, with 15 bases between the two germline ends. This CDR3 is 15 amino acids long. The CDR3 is CASSLGDLRNAEAFF. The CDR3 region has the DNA TGCGCCAGCAGCTTGGGGGACCTGCGAAACGCTGAAGCTTTCTTT.

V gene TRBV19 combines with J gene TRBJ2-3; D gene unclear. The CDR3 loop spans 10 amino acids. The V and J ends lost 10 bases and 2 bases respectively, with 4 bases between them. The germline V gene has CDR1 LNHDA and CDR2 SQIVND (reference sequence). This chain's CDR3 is CATSTDTQYF. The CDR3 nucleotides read TGTGCCACCTCCACAGATACGCAGTATTTT.

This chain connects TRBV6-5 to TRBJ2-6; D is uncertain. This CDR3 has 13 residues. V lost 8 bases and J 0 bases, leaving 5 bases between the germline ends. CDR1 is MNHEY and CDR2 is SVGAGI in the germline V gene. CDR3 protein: CASRNSGANVLTF. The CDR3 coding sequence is TGTGCCAGCCGAAACTCTGGGGCCAACGTCCTGACTTTC.

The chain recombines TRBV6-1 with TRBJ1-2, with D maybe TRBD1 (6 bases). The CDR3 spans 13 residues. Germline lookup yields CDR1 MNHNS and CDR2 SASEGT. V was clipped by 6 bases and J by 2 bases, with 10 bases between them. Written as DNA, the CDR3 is TGTGCCAGCAGACAGGACAGCAACTATGGCTACACCTTC. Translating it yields CASRQDSNYGYTF.

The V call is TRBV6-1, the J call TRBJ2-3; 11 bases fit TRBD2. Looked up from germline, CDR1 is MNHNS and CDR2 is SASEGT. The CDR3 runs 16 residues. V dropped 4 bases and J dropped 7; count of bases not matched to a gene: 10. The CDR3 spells CASSGRLAGGANTQYF. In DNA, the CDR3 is TGTGCCAGCAGTGGTCGGCTAGCGGGAGGTGCGAATACGCAGTATTTT.

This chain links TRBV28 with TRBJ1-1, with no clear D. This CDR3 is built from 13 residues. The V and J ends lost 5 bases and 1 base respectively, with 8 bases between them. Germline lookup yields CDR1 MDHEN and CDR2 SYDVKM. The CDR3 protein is CASSLRANTEAFF. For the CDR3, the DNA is TGTGCCAGCAGTCTCCGGGCGAACACTGAAGCTTTCTTT. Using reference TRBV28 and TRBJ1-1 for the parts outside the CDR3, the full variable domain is DVKVTQSSRYLVKRTGEKVFLECVQDMDHENMFWYRQDPGLGLRLIYFSYDVKMKEKGDIPEGYSVSREKKERFSLILESASTNQTSMYLCASSLRANTEAFFGQGTRLTVV.

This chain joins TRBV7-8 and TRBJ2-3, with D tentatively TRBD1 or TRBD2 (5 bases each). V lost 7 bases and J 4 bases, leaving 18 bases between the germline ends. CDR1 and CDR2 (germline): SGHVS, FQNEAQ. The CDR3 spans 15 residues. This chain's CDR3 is CASIPGRLYADTQYF. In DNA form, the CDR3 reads TGTGCCAGCATCCCGGGGCGGTTGTACGCAGATACGCAGTATTTT. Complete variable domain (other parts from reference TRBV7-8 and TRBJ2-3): GAGVSQSPRYKVAKRGQDVALRCDPISGHVSLFWYQQALGQGPEFLTYFQNEAQLDKSGLPSDRFFAERPEGSVSTLKIQRTQQEDSAVYLCASIPGRLYADTQYFGPGTRLTVL.

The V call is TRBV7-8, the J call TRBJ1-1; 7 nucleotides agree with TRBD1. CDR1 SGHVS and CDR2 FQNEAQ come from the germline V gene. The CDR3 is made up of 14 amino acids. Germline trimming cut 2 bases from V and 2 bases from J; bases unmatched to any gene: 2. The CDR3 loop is CASSLRDSNTEAFF. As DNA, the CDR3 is TGTGCCAGCAGCTTAAGGGACAGTAACACTGAAGCTTTCTTT.

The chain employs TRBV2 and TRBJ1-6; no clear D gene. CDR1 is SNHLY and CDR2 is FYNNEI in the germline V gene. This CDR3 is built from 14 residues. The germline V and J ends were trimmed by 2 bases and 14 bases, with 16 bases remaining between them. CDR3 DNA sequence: TGTGCCAGCAGTGAACGCGACCTATATTGGACCCTCCACTTT. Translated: CASSERDLYWTLHF.

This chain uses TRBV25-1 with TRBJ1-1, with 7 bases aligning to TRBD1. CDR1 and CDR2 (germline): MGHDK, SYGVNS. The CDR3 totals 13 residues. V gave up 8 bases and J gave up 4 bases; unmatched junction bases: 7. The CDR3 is CASGQGGGTEAFF. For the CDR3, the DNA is TGTGCCAGCGGTCAGGGGGGGGGCACTGAAGCTTTCTTT.

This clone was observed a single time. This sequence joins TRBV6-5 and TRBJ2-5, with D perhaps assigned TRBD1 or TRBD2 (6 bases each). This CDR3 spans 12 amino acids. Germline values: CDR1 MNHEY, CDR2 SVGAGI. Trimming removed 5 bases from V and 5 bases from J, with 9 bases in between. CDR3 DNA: TGTGCCAGCAGTGGGGGGCGGGAGACCCAGTACTTC. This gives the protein CASSGGRETQYF.

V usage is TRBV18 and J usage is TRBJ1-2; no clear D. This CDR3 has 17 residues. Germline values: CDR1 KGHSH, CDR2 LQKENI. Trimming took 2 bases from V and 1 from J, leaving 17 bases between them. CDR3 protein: CASSPGLFSALNYGYTF. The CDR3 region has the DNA TGTGCCAGCTCACCAGGTTTATTTTCCGCGCTTAACTATGGCTACACCTTC. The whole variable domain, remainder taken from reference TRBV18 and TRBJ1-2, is NAGVMQNPRHLVRRRGQEARLRCSPMKGHSHVYWYRQLPEEGLKFMVYLQKENIIDESGMPKERFSAEFPKEGPSILRIQQVVRGDSAAYFCASSPGLFSALNYGYTFGSGTRLTVV.